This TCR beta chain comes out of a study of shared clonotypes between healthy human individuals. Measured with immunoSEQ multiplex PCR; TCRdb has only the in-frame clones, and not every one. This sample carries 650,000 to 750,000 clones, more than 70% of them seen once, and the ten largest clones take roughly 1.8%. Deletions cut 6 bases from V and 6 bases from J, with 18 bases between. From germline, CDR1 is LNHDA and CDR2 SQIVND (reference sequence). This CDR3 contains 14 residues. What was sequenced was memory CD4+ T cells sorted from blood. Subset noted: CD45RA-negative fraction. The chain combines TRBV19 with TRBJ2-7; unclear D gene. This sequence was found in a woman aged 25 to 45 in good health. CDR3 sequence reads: CASSRRSDHPEQYF. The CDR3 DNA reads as TGTGCCAGTAGCCGTCGGTCGGACCACCCCGAGCAGTACTTC.